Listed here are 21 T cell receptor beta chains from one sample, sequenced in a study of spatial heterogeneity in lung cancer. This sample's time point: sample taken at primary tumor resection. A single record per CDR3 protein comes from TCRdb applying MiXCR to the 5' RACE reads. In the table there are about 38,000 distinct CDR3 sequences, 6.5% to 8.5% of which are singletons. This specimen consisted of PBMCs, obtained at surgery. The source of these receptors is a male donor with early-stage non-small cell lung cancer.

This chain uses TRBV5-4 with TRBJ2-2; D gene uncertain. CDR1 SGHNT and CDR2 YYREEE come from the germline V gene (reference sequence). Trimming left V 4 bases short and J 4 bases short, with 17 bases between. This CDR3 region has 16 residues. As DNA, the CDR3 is TGTGCCAGCAGCGGCGAGACCCTCAGGAGCACCGGGGAGCTGTTTTTT. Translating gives CASSGETLRSTGELFF. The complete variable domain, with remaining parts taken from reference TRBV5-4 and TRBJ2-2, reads ETGVTQSPTHLIKTRGQQVTLRCSSQSGHNTVSWYQQALGQGPQFIFQYYREEENGRGNFPPRFSGLQFPNYSSELNVNALELDDSALYLCASSGETLRSTGELFFGEGSRLTVL.

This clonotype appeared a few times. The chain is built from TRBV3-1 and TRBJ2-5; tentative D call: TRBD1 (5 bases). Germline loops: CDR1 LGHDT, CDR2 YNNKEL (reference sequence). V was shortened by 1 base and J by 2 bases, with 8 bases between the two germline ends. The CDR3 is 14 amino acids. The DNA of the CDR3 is TGTGCCAGCAGCCAAGGGGCAGGGCAAGAGACCCAGTACTTC. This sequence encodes CASSQGAGQETQYF.

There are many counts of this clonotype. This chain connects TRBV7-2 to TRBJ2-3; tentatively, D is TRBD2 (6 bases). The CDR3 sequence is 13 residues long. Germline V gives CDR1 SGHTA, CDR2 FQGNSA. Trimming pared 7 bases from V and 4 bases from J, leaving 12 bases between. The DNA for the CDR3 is TGTGCCAGCAAGCGACTAGGCGCAGATACGCAGTATTTT. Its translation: CASKRLGADTQYF.

Here the CDR3 DNA reads TGCGCCAGCAGCCAAGGAGGGGGCTCGGAGACCCAGTACTTC. Encoded protein: CASSQGGGSETQYF. This sequence joins TRBV4-3 and TRBJ2-5; TRBD1 aligns across 7 bases. From germline, CDR1 is LGHNA and CDR2 YSLEER. The CDR3 runs 14 residues. J lost 5 bases, V lost 1 base, and 4 bases had no gene match.

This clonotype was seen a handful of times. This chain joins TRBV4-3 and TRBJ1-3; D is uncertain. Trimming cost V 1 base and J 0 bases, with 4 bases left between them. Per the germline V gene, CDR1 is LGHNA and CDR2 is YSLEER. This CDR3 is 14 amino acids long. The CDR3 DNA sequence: TGCGCCAGCAGCCAAGGCAACTCTGGAAACACCATATATTTT. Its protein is CASSQGNSGNTIYF.

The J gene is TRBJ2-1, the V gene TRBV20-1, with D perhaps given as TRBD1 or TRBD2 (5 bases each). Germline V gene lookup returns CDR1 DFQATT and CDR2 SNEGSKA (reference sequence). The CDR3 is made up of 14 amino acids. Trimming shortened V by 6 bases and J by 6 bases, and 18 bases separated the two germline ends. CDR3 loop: CSAASIGESNEQFF. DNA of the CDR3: TGCAGTGCCGCTTCGATAGGGGAGAGCAATGAGCAGTTCTTC.

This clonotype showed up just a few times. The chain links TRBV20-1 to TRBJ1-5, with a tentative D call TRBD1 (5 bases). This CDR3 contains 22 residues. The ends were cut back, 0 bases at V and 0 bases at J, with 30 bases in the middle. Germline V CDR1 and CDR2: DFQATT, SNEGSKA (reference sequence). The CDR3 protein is CSARDKPNWGVWASYSNQPQHF. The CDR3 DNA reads TGCAGTGCTAGAGATAAACCAAACTGGGGCGTTTGGGCCAGCTATAGCAATCAGCCCCAGCATTTT.

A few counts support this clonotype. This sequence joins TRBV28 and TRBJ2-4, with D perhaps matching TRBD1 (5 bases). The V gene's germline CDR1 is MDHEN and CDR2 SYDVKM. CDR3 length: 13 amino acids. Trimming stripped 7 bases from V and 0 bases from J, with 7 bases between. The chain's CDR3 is CASMTVAKNIQYF. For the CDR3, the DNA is TGTGCCAGCATGACAGTAGCCAAAAACATTCAGTACTTC.

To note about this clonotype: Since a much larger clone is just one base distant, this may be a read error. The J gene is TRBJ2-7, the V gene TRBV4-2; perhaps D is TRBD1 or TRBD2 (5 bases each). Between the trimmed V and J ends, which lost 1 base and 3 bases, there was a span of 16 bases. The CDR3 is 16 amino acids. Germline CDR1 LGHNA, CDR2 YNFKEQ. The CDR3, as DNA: TGTGCCAGCAGCCAAGTCATCGGACTGGGGGACTACGAGCAGTACTTC. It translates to CASSQVIGLGDYEQYF.

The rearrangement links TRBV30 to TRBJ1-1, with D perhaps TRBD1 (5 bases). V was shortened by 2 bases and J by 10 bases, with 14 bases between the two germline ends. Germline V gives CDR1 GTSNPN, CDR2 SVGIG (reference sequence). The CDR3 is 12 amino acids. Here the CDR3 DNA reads TGTGCCTGGAGTCCCCAAGAGGGGCGAGCTTTCTTT. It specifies CAWSPQEGRAFF. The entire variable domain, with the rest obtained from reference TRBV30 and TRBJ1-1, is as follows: SQTIHQWPATLVQPVGSPLSLECTVEGTSNPNLYWYRQAAGRGLQLLFYSVGIGQISSEVPQNLSASRPQDRQFILSSKKLLLSDSGFYLCAWSPQEGRAFFGQGTRLTVV.

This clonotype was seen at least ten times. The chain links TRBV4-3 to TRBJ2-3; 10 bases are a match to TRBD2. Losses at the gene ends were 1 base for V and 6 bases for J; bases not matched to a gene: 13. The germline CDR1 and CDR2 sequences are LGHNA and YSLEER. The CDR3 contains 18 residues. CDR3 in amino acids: CASSQVLGLAGVEDTQYF. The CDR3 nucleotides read TGCGCCAGCAGCCAAGTCCTCGGGCTAGCGGGGGTGGAGGATACGCAGTATTTT.

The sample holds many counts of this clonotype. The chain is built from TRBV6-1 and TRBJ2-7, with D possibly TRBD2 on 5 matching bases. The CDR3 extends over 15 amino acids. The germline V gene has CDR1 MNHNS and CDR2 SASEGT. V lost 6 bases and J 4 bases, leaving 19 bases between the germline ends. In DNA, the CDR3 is TGTGCCAGCAGAGATACGAGACTACCCTCTTACGAGCAGTACGTC. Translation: CASRDTRLPSYEQYV.

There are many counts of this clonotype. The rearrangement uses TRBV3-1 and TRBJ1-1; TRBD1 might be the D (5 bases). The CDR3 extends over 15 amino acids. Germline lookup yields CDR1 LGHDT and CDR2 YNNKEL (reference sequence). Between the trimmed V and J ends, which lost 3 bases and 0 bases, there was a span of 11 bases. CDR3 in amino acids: CASSHQDRMNTEAFF. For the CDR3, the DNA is TGTGCCAGCAGCCACCAAGACAGAATGAACACTGAAGCTTTCTTT.

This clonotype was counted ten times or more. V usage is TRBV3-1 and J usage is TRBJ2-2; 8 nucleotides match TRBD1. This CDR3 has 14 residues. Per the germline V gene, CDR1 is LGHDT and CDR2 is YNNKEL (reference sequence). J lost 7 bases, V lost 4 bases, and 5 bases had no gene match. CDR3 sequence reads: CASSPTGGFGELFF. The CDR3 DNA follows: TGTGCCAGCAGCCCTACAGGGGGTTTCGGGGAGCTGTTTTTT.

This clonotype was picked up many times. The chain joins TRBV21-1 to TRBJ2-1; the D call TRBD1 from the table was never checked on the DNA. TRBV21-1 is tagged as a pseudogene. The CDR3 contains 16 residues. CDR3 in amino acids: CASLSTRDGLVREQFF. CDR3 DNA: TGTGCCAGTCTTTCTACCCGGGACGGACTAGTACGTGAGCAGTTCTTC.

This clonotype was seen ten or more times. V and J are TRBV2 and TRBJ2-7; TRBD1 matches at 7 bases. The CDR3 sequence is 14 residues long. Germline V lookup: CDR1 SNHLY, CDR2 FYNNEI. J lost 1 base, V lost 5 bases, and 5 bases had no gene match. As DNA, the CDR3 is TGTGCCAGCAGTAAGGGACAGACTTCCTACGAGCAGTACTTC. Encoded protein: CASSKGQTSYEQYF. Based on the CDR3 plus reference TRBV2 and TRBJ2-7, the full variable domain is EPEVTQTPSHQVTQMGQEVILRCVPISNHLYFYWYRQILGQKVEFLVSFYNNEISEKSEIFDDQFSVERPDGSNFTLKIRSTKLEDSAMYFCASSKGQTSYEQYFGPGTRLTVT.

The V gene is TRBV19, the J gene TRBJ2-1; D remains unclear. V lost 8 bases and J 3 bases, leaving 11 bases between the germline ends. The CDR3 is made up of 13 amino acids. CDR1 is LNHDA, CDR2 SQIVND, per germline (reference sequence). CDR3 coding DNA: TGTGCCAGTCTGGGGTTGTTCTACAATGAGCAGTTCTTC. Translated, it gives CASLGLFYNEQFF.

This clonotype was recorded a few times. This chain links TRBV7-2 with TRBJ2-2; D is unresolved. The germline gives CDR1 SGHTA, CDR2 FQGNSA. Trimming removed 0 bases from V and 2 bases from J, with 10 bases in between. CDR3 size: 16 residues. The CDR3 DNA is TGTGCCAGCAGCTTAGCCGCCGGGCTTAACACCGGGGAGCTGTTTTTT. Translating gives CASSLAAGLNTGELFF.

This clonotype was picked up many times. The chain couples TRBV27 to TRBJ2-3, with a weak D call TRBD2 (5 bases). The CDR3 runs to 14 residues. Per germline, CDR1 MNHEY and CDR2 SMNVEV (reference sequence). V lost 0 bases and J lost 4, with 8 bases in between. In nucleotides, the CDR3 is TGTGCCAGCAGTTTATCGCTGCGGGCAGATACGCAGTATTTT. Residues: CASSLSLRADTQYF.

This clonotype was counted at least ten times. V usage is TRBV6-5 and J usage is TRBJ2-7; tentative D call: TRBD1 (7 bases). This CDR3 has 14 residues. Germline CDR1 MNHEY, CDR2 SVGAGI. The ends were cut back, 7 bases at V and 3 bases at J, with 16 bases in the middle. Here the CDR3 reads CASTPGGHHYEQYF. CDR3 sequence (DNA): TGTGCCAGCACACCAGGGGGGCACCACTACGAGCAGTACTTC.

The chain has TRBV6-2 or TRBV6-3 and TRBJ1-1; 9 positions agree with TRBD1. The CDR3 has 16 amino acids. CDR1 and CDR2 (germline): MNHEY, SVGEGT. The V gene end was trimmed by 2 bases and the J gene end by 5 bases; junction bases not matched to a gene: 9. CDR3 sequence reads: CASSYPGQGFFTEAFF. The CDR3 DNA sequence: TGTGCCAGCAGTTACCCGGGACAGGGCTTTTTTACTGAAGCTTTCTTT.